A selection of T cell receptor beta chains follows, all from one sample in a study of T cells in Graves' hyperthyroidism and ophthalmopathy. TCRdb re-called the multiplex PCR reads through MiXCR, storing one row per CDR3 protein. This table has 460,000 or so distinct CDR3 sequences, roughly 14% appearing once. The sequencing sample was made of blood. The source of these receptors is a woman younger than 30 with Graves' hyperthyroidism. Each CDR3 is given with its conserved first and last residue. D genes are given only for firm matches. Clone size, where shown, is once, few, many, or a class for clones that have expanded.

d_gene	len	abundance	j_gene	v_gene	CDR3aa	CDR3nt
-	14	many	TRBJ2-7	TRBV7-2	CASSLAAGSYEQYF	TGTGCCAGCAGCTTAGCGGCTGGCTCCTACGAGCAGTACTTC
TRBD1	16	few	TRBJ1-2	TRBV14	CASSQAIPDRAKGYTF	TGTGCCAGCAGCCAAGCAATCCCCGACAGGGCCAAGGGCTACACCTTC
-	13	many	TRBJ1-1	TRBV4-1	CASSNLDGHEAFF	TGCGCCAGCAGCAATCTGGACGGCCATGAAGCTTTCTTT
TRBD1	15	few	TRBJ2-5	TRBV5-1	CASSIRDRVEKTQYF	TGCGCCAGCAGCATCCGGGACAGGGTTGAGAAGACCCAGTACTTC
-	13	many	TRBJ2-1	TRBV10-3	CAISEITYNEQFF	TGTGCCATCAGTGAAATCACCTACAATGAGCAGTTCTTC
TRBD2	18	many	TRBJ2-5	TRBV11-2	CASSLVEMAGGTIETQYF	TGTGCCAGCAGCTTAGTTGAGATGGCGGGAGGGACCATTGAGACCCAGTACTTC
-	11	-	TRBJ2-7	TRBV2	CASRGANEQYF	TGTGCCAGCAGAGGGGCCAACGAGCAGTACTTC
-	11	few	TRBJ2-1	TRBV19	CASKSYNEQFF	TGTGCCAGTAAAAGCTACAATGAGCAGTTCTTC
-	14	many	TRBJ2-1	TRBV20-1	CSASVPGVGNEQFF	TGCAGTGCTAGCGTCCCGGGCGTGGGCAATGAGCAGTTCTTC
-	14	once	TRBJ2-1	TRBV2	CASRLDRSYNEQFF	TGTGCCAGCAGGTTAGACAGGTCCTACAATGAGCAGTTCTTC
-	14	many	TRBJ1-2	TRBV12-3/TRBV12-4	CASSWGERVYGYTF	TGTGCCAGCAGTTGGGGGGAGAGGGTTTATGGCTACACCTTC
TRBD1	16	-	TRBJ1-5	TRBV19	CASSQQGASSNQPQHF	TGTGCCAGTAGTCAACAGGGGGCGAGTAGCAATCAGCCCCAGCATTTT
-	13	-	TRBJ2-6	TRBV5-1	CASSSSGLNVLTF	-
TRBD2	15	-	TRBJ2-7	TRBV19	CASARTSGSGHEQYF	TGTGCCAGTGCCAGGACTAGCGGGAGTGGACACGAGCAGTACTTC
-	12	many	TRBJ1-3	TRBV2	CASSGAGGWLYF	TGTGCCAGCAGTGGGGCTGGGGGATGGCTATATTTT
TRBD1	14	few	TRBJ1-1	TRBV9	CASSSLDREGEAFF	TGTGCCAGCAGCTCCCTTGACAGGGAGGGTGAAGCTTTCTTT
-	12	-	TRBJ1-5	TRBV2	CGSSSGREPQHF	TGTGGCAGCAGTTCAGGGCGGGAGCCCCAGCATTTT
-	12	many	TRBJ1-1	TRBV7-9	CAGRPGETEAFF	TGTGCCGGACGCCCAGGGGAAACTGAAGCTTTCTTT
TRBD1	16	-	TRBJ2-1	TRBV7-3	CASSLNYGTGLSEQFF	TGTGCCAGCAGCTTAAATTACGGGACAGGGCTATCTGAGCAGTTCTTC
TRBD2	17	many	TRBJ2-3	TRBV20-1	CSASSLAGGQRTDTQYF	TGCAGTGCTAGTAGCCTAGCGGGAGGGCAGCGCACAGATACGCAGTATTTT
-	18	few	TRBJ1-1	TRBV7-8	CASSFRGWASKANTEAFF	TGTGCCAGCAGCTTTAGGGGCTGGGCCTCGAAAGCCAACACTGAAGCTTTCTTT
-	13	few	TRBJ1-1	TRBV20-1	CSAREEWGTEAFF	TGCAGTGCTAGAGAAGAGTGGGGCACTGAAGCTTTCTTT